These T cell receptor beta chains were read from a single sample in a study of T-cell reconstitution after alpha-beta-depleted transplantation in children. TCRdb independently ran MiXCR on the PCR reads; one entry per CDR3 protein. The sample has approximately 430,000 distinct CDR3 sequences, roughly 16% seen once. The sequencing here drew on PBMCs, mostly from graft donor cells, taken 360 days after TCRalphabeta/CD19-depleted stem cell transplant. Receptors originate from a boy under two years old who had a stem cell transplant for Wiskott-Aldrich syndrome, so the T cells may come from the graft donor. CDR3s include the opening cysteine and the closing phenylalanine or tryptophan. D genes are given only for firm matches. Clone size is not always given. Where it is, it says once, few, many or a class for expanded clones.

many,TRBJ2-5,NA,TRBV12-3/TRBV12-4,TGTGCCAGCGGCAGGACAGCCGCCGGGGAGACCCAGTACTTC,CASGRTAAGETQYF
few,TRBJ1-4,NA,TRBV6-5,TGTGCCAGCAGTTACAGGAAATCAGGGAATGAAAAACTGTTTTTT,CASSYRKSGNEKLFF
few,TRBJ2-7,NA,TRBV4-3,TGCGCCAGCAGCTCAACGCTGGGATTTGGCTACGAGCAGTACTTC,CASSSTLGFGYEQYF
few,TRBJ2-1,NA,TRBV7-2,TGTGCCAGCAGCTTTGCCTTCAGGGCCTCTGAGCAGTTCTTC,CASSFAFRASEQFF
few,TRBJ2-1,NA,TRBV13,TGTGCCAGCAGCCTACACGGCAGGGTCTACAATGAGCAGTTCTTC,CASSLHGRVYNEQFF
NA,TRBJ1-1,TRBD1,TRBV7-8,TGTGCCAGCAGCTTAAAGGGGGCGATCACTGAAGCTTTCTTT,CASSLKGAITEAFF
NA,TRBJ2-1,TRBD2,TRBV3-1,TGTGCCAGCAGCCGTAGGACTAGCCTCAATGAGCAGTTCTTC,CASSRRTSLNEQFF
few,TRBJ2-1,NA,TRBV5-1,TGCGCCAGCAGCTTGACTAGTAGGGCTTACAATGAGCAGTTCTTC,CASSLTSRAYNEQFF
many,TRBJ2-7,TRBD1,TRBV4-3,TGCGCCAGCAGCCAAGATGTCGGGACAGGGCTTGTGTACGAGCAGTACTTC,CASSQDVGTGLVYEQYF
NA,TRBJ2-1,NA,TRBV24-1,TGTGCCACCAGCGGGGTAGCCTACAATGAGCAGTTCTTC,CATSGVAYNEQFF
few,TRBJ2-7,TRBD2,TRBV18,TGTGCCAGCTCACGTGCGGGAGTTTTCCACGAGCAGTACTTC,CASSRAGVFHEQYF
NA,TRBJ2-7,TRBD2,TRBV7-2,TGTGCCAGCAGCTTAGGGGGGGGTGGGGTCTACTACGAGCAGTACTTC,CASSLGGGGVYYEQYF
NA,TRBJ2-7,NA,TRBV18,TGTGCCAGCTCACCACTAGCCCTATCCTACGAGCAGTACTTC,CASSPLALSYEQYF
few,TRBJ2-3,TRBD2,TRBV20-1,TGCAGTGCTAGAGGGGTCCTACTAGCGGGGGGGCCCGATACGCAGTATTTT,CSARGVLLAGGPDTQYF
NA,TRBJ2-1,NA,TRBV7-8,TGTGCCAGCAGCTTAGCACGTCGCGGCTCCTACAATGAGCAGTTCTTC,CASSLARRGSYNEQFF
many,TRBJ1-1,NA,TRBV12-3/TRBV12-4,TGTGCCAGCAGATCACAGGGGAACACTGAAGCTTTCTTT,CASRSQGNTEAFF
NA,TRBJ2-5,NA,TRBV10-3,TGTGCCATTTATGGGGGGACGAGGGAGACCCAGTACTTC,CAIYGGTRETQYF
NA,TRBJ2-4,TRBD1,TRBV18,TGTGCCAGCTCAACCACAGGGGAAAACATTCAGTACTTC,CASSTTGENIQYF
NA,TRBJ2-7,NA,TRBV20-1,TGCAGTGCTAGGATCGTAGAACTAGCTGGGTACGAGCAGTACTTC,CSARIVELAGYEQYF
NA,TRBJ2-2,NA,TRBV7-2,TGTGCCAGCAGCGGTCGACAGGCCGGAGCCGGGGAGCTGTTTTTT,CASSGRQAGAGELFF
NA,TRBJ2-1,NA,TRBV4-1,TGCGCCAGCAGCCAAGTAGGGACGACCTACAATGAGCAGTTCTTC,CASSQVGTTYNEQFF
few,TRBJ1-5,NA,TRBV20-1,TGCAGTGCTTCCCTCGGGGGGAGCAATCAGCCCCAGCATTTT,CSASLGGSNQPQHF
few,TRBJ2-3,NA,TRBV7-9,TGTGCCAGCAGCCTCATCGGGGCGCCAGATACGCAGTATTTT,CASSLIGAPDTQYF
few,TRBJ2-1,NA,TRBV4-1,TGCGCCAGCAGCCGCCCTCGGGACAATGAGCAGTTCTTC,CASSRPRDNEQFF
NA,TRBJ2-1,TRBD2,TRBV4-1,TGCGCCAGCAGCCCCGGGACTAGCGGGAGACGGGGTGAGCAGTTCTTC,CASSPGTSGRRGEQFF
many,TRBJ1-2,NA,TRBV12-3/TRBV12-4,TGTGCCAGCAGTCTACGAAATCCTCGACAGGCACCCTATGGCTACACCTTC,CASSLRNPRQAPYGYTF
many,TRBJ2-1,TRBD1,TRBV10-3,TGTGCCATCAGAGGCCGGGACAGGGAAAACAATGAGCAGTTCTTC,CAIRGRDRENNEQFF
NA,TRBJ2-1,NA,TRBV7-8,TGTGCCAGCAGCTTGATCACGAACTACAATGAGCAGTTCTTC,CASSLITNYNEQFF
few,TRBJ2-4,TRBD1,TRBV6-5,TGTGCCAGCAGTTCCCTTGGACAGGGGAACATTCAGTACTTC,CASSSLGQGNIQYF
many,TRBJ2-1,TRBD2,TRBV12-3/TRBV12-4,TGTGCCAGCAGGGGTAGCGGGGGGGCCCTCAATGAGCAGTTCTTC,CASRGSGGALNEQFF
many,TRBJ2-7,TRBD1,TRBV10-2,TGCGCCAGCAGTGCGGGACAGAACTACGAGCAGTACTTC,CASSAGQNYEQYF
NA,TRBJ2-5,TRBD1,TRBV5-1,TGCGCCAGCAGCTTAGACAGGGTAACTAGTGAGACCCAGTACTTC,CASSLDRVTSETQYF
NA,TRBJ2-1,TRBD2,TRBV2,TGTGCCAAGGGGACTAGCGGGGGGGCACGGCAGTTCTTC,CAKGTSGGARQFF
few,TRBJ2-1,NA,TRBV12-3/TRBV12-4,TGTGCGAGTTCAATGGGGACGGAATACAATGAGCAGTTCTTC,CASSMGTEYNEQFF
few,TRBJ1-1,TRBD1,TRBV3-1,TGTGCCAGCAGCCGCAGGGGGAGCACTGAAGCTTTCTTT,CASSRRGSTEAFF
few,TRBJ2-1,NA,TRBV20-1,TGCAGTGCCCAAAGAGTGGGACTGAACTCCTACAATGAGCAGTTCTTC,CSAQRVGLNSYNEQFF
many,TRBJ2-3,NA,TRBV12-3/TRBV12-4,TGTGCCAGCAGTTTACAGGGTAGTAGCACAGATACGCAGTATTTT,CASSLQGSSTDTQYF